This TCR beta chain was identified in a study of breast tumors, draining lymph nodes, adjacent tissues. There are 15 residues in the CDR3. Germline V CDR1 and CDR2: SGDLS, YYNGEE. V lost 0 bases to trimming and J lost 1 base; unmatched junction nucleotides: 1. Breast cancer patients provided tissue from their axillary draining lymph nodes. TCRdb re-called the multiplex PCR reads with MiXCR, one entry per CDR3 protein. This sample has 70,000 to 85,000 distinct CDR3 sequences, with roughly a fifth found just once. Overall study findings and caveats: Tumor repertoires ranked between lymph nodes and nontumor tissue in diversity, with V and J gene preferences.

This clonotype was found a few times. Its antigen is unidentified. The sample consisted of axillary lymph node tissue. This chain joins TRBV9 and TRBJ2-4, with 7 bases identical to TRBD2. This clonotype originated in a female donor with breast cancer. Some clones in this sample may be carry-over from other donors' samples. CDR3 DNA: TGTGCCAGCAGCGTAGGGGGAGGGGCCAAAAACATTCAGTACTTC. It is translated as CASSVGGGAKNIQYF.